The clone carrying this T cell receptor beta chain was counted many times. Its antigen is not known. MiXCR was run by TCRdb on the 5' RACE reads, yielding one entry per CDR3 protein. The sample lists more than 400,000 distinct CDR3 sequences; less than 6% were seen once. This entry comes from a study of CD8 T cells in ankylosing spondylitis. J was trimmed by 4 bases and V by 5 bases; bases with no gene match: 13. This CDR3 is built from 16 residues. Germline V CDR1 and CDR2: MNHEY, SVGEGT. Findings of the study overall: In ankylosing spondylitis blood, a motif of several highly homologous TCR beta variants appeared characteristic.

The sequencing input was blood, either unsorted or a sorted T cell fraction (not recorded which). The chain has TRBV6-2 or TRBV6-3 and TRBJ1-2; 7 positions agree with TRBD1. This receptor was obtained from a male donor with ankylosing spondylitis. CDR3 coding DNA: TGTGCCAGCAGTGAGACAACAGGGGCGACTTTCTATGGCTACACCTTC. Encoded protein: CASSETTGATFYGYTF.